This T cell receptor (beta chain) was sequenced during a study of blood T cells in healthy people across ages. Across the study: Through template switching, about one barcoded beta molecule was captured per two T cells, as measured in model experiments.

Primers used in a second PCR of about 7 to 12 cycles were a sample-barcoded 5' primer and a J-beta primer mix. Via MiXCR, TCRdb re-called the 5' RACE reads, giving one row per CDR3 protein. The sample records 1.5 million to 2 million distinct CDR3 sequences, about two fifths being singletons. Study-level results: It was found that TCR beta diversity correlated strongly with the percentage of naive T cells. Roughly linearly, TCR beta diversity per million T cells fell as age increased.

This clonotype showed up just a few times. Its antigen is currently unknown. The TCR originated in a human donor in good health. The specimen was blood.

The CDR3 DNA reads TGTGCCAGCAGCCAGACTAGCGCCCAAGAGACCCAGTACTTC. Its protein product is CASSQTSAQETQYF. The chain couples TRBV3-1 to TRBJ2-5; 8 positions agree with TRBD2. Germline lookup yields CDR1 LGHDT and CDR2 YNNKEL (reference sequence). The CDR3 totals 14 residues. The ends lost 3 bases at V and 1 base at J; junction bases unmatched: 1.